The present T cell receptor beta chain was sequenced within a study of cytomegalovirus exposure and HLA in healthy donors. The germline gives CDR1 SGHTA, CDR2 FQGNSA. Trimming removed 4 bases from V and 1 base from J, with 10 bases in between. This CDR3 is built from 15 residues. The PCR used 60 Vbeta and 13 Jbeta primers. Profiling relied on immunoSEQ multiplex PCR, and the TCRdb table lists in-frame clones only, not all of them. The sample carries about 59,000 clones, 65% to 90% recorded once. V gene TRBV7-2 combines with J gene TRBJ1-4; unclear D gene. The sample taken for sequencing was PBMCs. The TCR originated in a human donor in good health. CDR3 loop: CASSSEAGTNEKLFF. CDR3 sequence (DNA): TGTGCCAGCAGCTCAGAGGCGGGAACTAATGAAAAACTGTTTTTT. Filled out from reference TRBV7-2 and TRBJ1-4, the complete variable domain reads GAGVSQSPSNKVTEKGKDVELRCDPISGHTALYWYRQSLGQGLEFLIYFQGNSAPDKSGLPSDRFSAERTGGSVSTLTIQRTQQEDSAVYLCASSSEAGTNEKLFFGSGTQLSVL.